Shown below are 21 T cell receptor beta chains from a single sample sequenced in a study of cytomegalovirus exposure and HLA in healthy donors (dated by TCRdb to the late 2010s). The receptor library was made with the immunoSEQ multiplex PCR assay. The multiplex PCR relied on a mix of 60 forward primers for TCR Vbeta segments and 13 reverse primers for TCR Jbeta segments. TCRdb limited this immuneACCESS table to in-frame rearrangements with V and J called. A share of clones is missing; checked studies link under half to unresolved V genes, and the rest is unexplained. The sample profile shows approximately 100,000 clones; 69% of them were found once. The top ten clones comprise 1.2% of the sample. The sample taken for sequencing was PBMCs. These TCRs come from a female donor in good health and CMV-seronegative.

The V call is TRBV2, the J call TRBJ2-3; 10 nucleotides agree with TRBD2. Germline-derived CDR1 and CDR2 are SNHLY and FYNNEI. This CDR3 has 16 residues. V shed 6 bases and J 0 bases; nucleotides not matched to a gene: 6. CDR3 protein: CASSVGLAESTDTQYF. The DNA of the CDR3 is TGTGCCAGCAGCGTCGGACTAGCGGAAAGCACAGATACGCAGTATTTT.

The chain links TRBV7-9 to TRBJ2-1; 8 bases fit TRBD2. The CDR3 has 13 residues. Germline CDR1 is SEHNR and CDR2 is FQNEAQ (reference sequence). The J segment lost 8 bases and the V segment lost 5 bases, leaving 5 bases of the junction unmatched. The CDR3 here is CASSPALADEQFF. DNA of the CDR3: TGTGCCAGCAGCCCCGCACTAGCGGATGAGCAGTTCTTC.

This chain connects TRBV13 to TRBJ1-2; tentative D call: TRBD1 (5 bases). The germline V and J ends were trimmed by 3 bases and 1 base, with 6 bases remaining between them. In germline, CDR1 is PRHDT, CDR2 FYEKMQ (reference sequence). This CDR3 comprises 13 residues. CDR3 protein: CASSLGHNYGYTF. The CDR3 coding sequence is TGTGCCAGCAGCTTGGGGCATAACTATGGCTACACCTTC.

The chain joins TRBV7-2 to TRBJ2-1; 7 positions match TRBD2. CDR1 and CDR2 (germline): SGHTA, FQGNSA. The length of the CDR3 is 15 residues. V gave up 5 bases and J gave up 3 bases; unmatched junction bases: 7. CDR3 in DNA: TGTGCCAGCAGCCCTCTAGCGGACTTCTACAATGAGCAGTTCTTC. Translation gives CASSPLADFYNEQFF.

CDR3 in amino acids: CASSQLQTSGNNEQFF. CDR3 bases: TGTGCCAGCAGTCAACTACAGACTAGCGGCAACAATGAGCAGTTCTTC. This chain uses TRBV2 with TRBJ2-1; 9 bases match TRBD2. CDR1 is SNHLY and CDR2 is FYNNEI in the germline V gene. Germline trimming cut 5 bases from V and 5 bases from J; bases unmatched to any gene: 10. CDR3 length: 16 amino acids.

The rearrangement links TRBV5-4 to TRBJ2-7; 7 bases are a match to TRBD2. V gave up 3 bases and J gave up 2 bases; unmatched junction bases: 11. Per germline, CDR1 SGHNT and CDR2 YYREEE (reference sequence). The CDR3 totals 16 residues. CDR3 bases: TGTGCCAGCAGCTCCTATCAATCGGGAGGCCCCTACGAGCAGTACTTC. As protein: CASSSYQSGGPYEQYF.

The chain is built from TRBV5-1 and TRBJ2-7; 9 bases map to TRBD1. CDR1 is SGHRS and CDR2 is YFSETQ in the germline V gene. V lost 0 bases to trimming and J lost 5 bases; unmatched junction nucleotides: 12. CDR3 size: 17 residues. The CDR3 is CASSLDRSGQGWHEQYF. In DNA form, the CDR3 reads TGCGCCAGCAGCTTGGACCGATCGGGACAGGGTTGGCACGAGCAGTACTTC.

The rearrangement links TRBV5-6 to TRBJ1-3; perhaps TRBD1 as D (5 bases). The germline V gene encodes CDR1 SGHDT and CDR2 YYEEEE. V was trimmed by 0 bases and J by 0 bases, leaving 16 bases between them. The CDR3 spans 18 residues. CDR3 coding DNA: TGTGCCAGCAGCTTGGGCAGGGAAGGGTGGCCCTCTGGAAACACCATATATTTT. The encoded protein is CASSLGREGWPSGNTIYF.

J is TRBJ2-1 and V is TRBV30; the match to TRBD1 covers 9 bases. Germline values: CDR1 GTSNPN, CDR2 SVGIG (reference sequence). V trimming: 8 bases; J trimming: 6 bases; junction bases outside the gene matches: 5. The CDR3 contains 12 residues. CDR3 coding DNA: TGTGCCCGGGACAGGGTAATCAATGAGCAGTTCTTC. Translation gives CARDRVINEQFF.

V and J are TRBV7-9 and TRBJ1-4; possibly TRBD1 for D (5 bases). The length of the CDR3 is 17 residues. Trimming left V 5 bases short and J 2 bases short, with 18 bases between. Germline CDR1 reads SEHNR; CDR2 reads FQNEAQ (reference sequence). CDR3 DNA sequence: TGTGCCAGCAGCCCCCTGGGCGGAAAGGGGACTAATGAAAAACTGTTTTTT. Translating gives CASSPLGGKGTNEKLFF.

CDR3 in DNA: TGCGCCAGCAGCTTGGCCTCCAGGGAAGAAGAGACCCAGTACTTC. This codes for CASSLASREEETQYF. This sequence joins TRBV5-1 and TRBJ2-5; weak D call: TRBD1 (5 bases). This CDR3 contains 15 residues. The germline CDR1 and CDR2 sequences are SGHRS and YFSETQ. The V gene lost 0 bases and the J gene lost 3 bases, with 12 bases spanning the gap.

The table lists this clone with a few counts. The J gene is TRBJ1-1, the V gene TRBV7-9; tentatively, D is TRBD1 (6 bases). Trimming left V 5 bases short and J 0 bases short, with 13 bases between. The CDR3 loop spans 15 amino acids. CDR1 and CDR2 (germline): SEHNR, FQNEAQ (reference sequence). The CDR3 DNA sequence: TGTGCCAGCAGCCCGCATACAGGGATGAACACTGAAGCTTTCTTT. Translation gives CASSPHTGMNTEAFF.

The chain uses TRBV7-9 and TRBJ1-1; weak D call: TRBD1 (6 bases). Trimming stripped 4 bases from V and 4 bases from J, with 13 bases between. Germline-derived CDR1 and CDR2 are SEHNR and FQNEAQ (reference sequence). The CDR3 spans 14 residues. In DNA form, the CDR3 reads TGTGCCAGCAGCTCTCGTACAGGGTTCACTGAAGCTTTCTTT. Its protein product is CASSSRTGFTEAFF.

The CDR3 sequence: CASSRDRGYGYTF. The CDR3 DNA follows: TGTGCCAGCTCCCGGGACAGGGGCTATGGCTACACCTTC. The chain uses TRBV7-2 and TRBJ1-2; 10 bases are a match to TRBD1. Per germline, CDR1 SGHTA and CDR2 FQGNSA. The CDR3 spans 13 residues. The ends lost 8 bases at V and 4 bases at J; junction bases unmatched: 4.

The CDR3 here is CASSIVGGLNNEQFF. DNA of the CDR3: TGTGCCAGTAGTATAGTGGGCGGACTGAACAATGAGCAGTTCTTC. V is TRBV19 and J is TRBJ2-1, with a possible D match to TRBD2 (5 bases). Germline V gene lookup returns CDR1 LNHDA and CDR2 SQIVND (reference sequence). The V gene lost 1 base and the J gene lost 5 bases, with 12 bases spanning the gap. The CDR3 spans 15 residues.

The chain couples TRBV7-2 to TRBJ2-1, with 8 bases that match TRBD2. CDR3 length: 16 amino acids. Per the germline V gene, CDR1 is SGHTA and CDR2 is FQGNSA. The ends lost 4 bases at V and 7 bases at J; junction bases unmatched: 12. CDR3 nucleotides: TGTGCCAGCAGCTCCCCAGCGGGGGCGGCGTGGAATGAGCAGTTCTTC. The encoded protein is CASSSPAGAAWNEQFF.

The genes are TRBV11-2 and TRBJ1-2, with D tentatively TRBD1 (5 bases). The ends were cut back, 3 bases at V and 0 bases at J, with 11 bases in the middle. Germline assignment: CDR1 SGHAT and CDR2 FQNNGV. CDR3 length: 15 amino acids. The CDR3 is CASSLTALTNYGYTF. CDR3 DNA sequence: TGTGCCAGCAGCTTGACAGCTCTTACTAACTATGGCTACACCTTC. The full variable domain, its missing parts supplied by reference TRBV11-2 and TRBJ1-2, is EAGVAQSPRYKIIEKRQSVAFWCNPISGHATLYWYQQILGQGPKLLIQFQNNGVVDDSQLPKDRFSAERLKGVDSTLKIQPAKLEDSAVYLCASSLTALTNYGYTFGSGTRLTVV.

V usage is TRBV13 and J usage is TRBJ1-4; 8 bases match TRBD1. CDR3 size: 15 residues. CDR1 is PRHDT, CDR2 FYEKMQ, per germline (reference sequence). J lost 3 bases, V lost 1 base, and 1 base had no gene match. The CDR3, as DNA: TGTGCCAGCAGCTTAGTCAGGGGGCCTAATGAAAAACTGTTTTTT. It specifies CASSLVRGPNEKLFF.

The chain employs TRBV4-3 and TRBJ2-5; TRBD1 aligns across 10 bases. The junction had 11 bases not matched to a gene; V was cut back by 0 bases and J by 4 bases. Germline CDR1 is LGHNA and CDR2 is YSLEER. The CDR3 covers 18 residues. CDR3 DNA sequence: TGCGCCAGCAGCCAAGATCAGTGGGACAGGGGTCCTGGAGAGACCCAGTACTTC. This gives the protein CASSQDQWDRGPGETQYF.

The chain joins TRBV29-1 to TRBJ2-1; 8 bases are a match to TRBD2. CDR3 length: 16 amino acids. The trim removed 2 bases at V and 0 bases at J, leaving 6 bases unmatched. Germline V gene sequence: CDR1 SQVTM, CDR2 ANQGSEA. CDR3 sequence (DNA): TGCAGCGTTGAACCCGGACTAGCTAGCTCCTACAATGAGCAGTTCTTC. Amino acid sequence: CSVEPGLASSYNEQFF.

The CDR3, as DNA: TGTGCCAGCAACCTGGACAGCAATTCACCCCTCCACTTT. It yields the protein CASNLDSNSPLHF. The V and J genes are TRBV6-6 and TRBJ1-6; D possibly corresponds to TRBD1 (6 bases). This CDR3 has 13 amino acids. Germline V gene data show CDR1 as MNHNY and CDR2 as SVGAGI (reference sequence). Trimming took 7 bases from V and 7 from J, leaving 11 bases between them.